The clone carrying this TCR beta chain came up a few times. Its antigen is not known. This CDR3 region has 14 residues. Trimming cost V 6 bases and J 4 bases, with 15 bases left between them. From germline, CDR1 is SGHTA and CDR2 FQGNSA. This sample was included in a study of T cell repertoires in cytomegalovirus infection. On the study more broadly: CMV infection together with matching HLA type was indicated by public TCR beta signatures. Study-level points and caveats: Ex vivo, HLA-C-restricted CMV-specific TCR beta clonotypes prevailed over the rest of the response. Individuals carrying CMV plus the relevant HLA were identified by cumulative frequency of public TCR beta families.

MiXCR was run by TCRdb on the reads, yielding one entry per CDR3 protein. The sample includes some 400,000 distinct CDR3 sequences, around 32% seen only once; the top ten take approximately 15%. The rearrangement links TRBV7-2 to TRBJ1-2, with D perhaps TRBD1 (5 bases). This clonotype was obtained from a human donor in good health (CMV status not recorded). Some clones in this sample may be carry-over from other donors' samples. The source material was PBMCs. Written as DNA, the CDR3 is TGTGCCAGCAGTCGGGGGGATAACGTCTATGGCTACACCTTC. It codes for CASSRGDNVYGYTF.